The 7 T cell receptor beta chains reported below all come from one sample, sequenced in a study of PD-1 and CTLA-4 blockade in melanoma. The assay was immunoSEQ multiplex PCR, and TCRdb's table has in-frame clones only and misses some. The table records 30,000 to 35,000 clones, under 95% of them present only once. The sample consisted of CD8+ T cells from peripheral blood, taken from a patient given anti-PD-1 treatment. These receptors were collected from a human donor with melanoma.

The V and J genes are TRBV25-1 and TRBJ1-1; no reliable D call. This CDR3 contains 16 residues. CDR1 MGHDK and CDR2 SYGVNS come from the germline V gene. The V end was cut by 5 bases, the J end by 0 bases, with 16 bases between. The CDR3, as DNA: TGTGCCAGCAGTCCGCTAGAGGCAGACATGAACACTGAAGCTTTCTTT. It codes for CASSPLEADMNTEAFF.

V and J are TRBV12-3 or TRBV12-4 and TRBJ2-1; D gene ambiguous. The germline V and J ends were trimmed by 2 bases and 10 bases, with 9 bases remaining between them. The CDR3 contains 12 residues. CDR3 DNA sequence: TGTGCCAGCAGTTTATTAGCAGGAGAGCAGTTCTTC. Its protein product is CASSLLAGEQFF.

The rearrangement uses TRBV27 and TRBJ2-7, with D perhaps matching TRBD2 (7 bases). The CDR3 length is 14 residues. Trimming took 1 base from V and 4 from J, leaving 11 bases between them. Germline V gene lookup returns CDR1 MNHEY and CDR2 SMNVEV (reference sequence). The CDR3 coding sequence is TGTGCCAGCAGTTTATGGGGGGGCCATTACGAGCAGTACTTC. It encodes CASSLWGGHYEQYF.

The chain recombines TRBV5-8 with TRBJ1-3; 7 bases match TRBD1. This CDR3 has 17 residues. The trim removed 2 bases at V and 0 bases at J, leaving 8 bases unmatched. The germline V gene encodes CDR1 SGHTS and CDR2 YDEGEE. The CDR3, as DNA: TGTGCCAGCAGCTTTGTCCCGACAGGGACCTCTGGAAACACCATATATTTT. Translating gives CASSFVPTGTSGNTIYF.

The chain carries TRBV28 and TRBJ2-1; D might be TRBD2 (6 bases). The CDR3 is 12 residues long. The germline V and J ends were trimmed by 5 bases and 8 bases, with 10 bases remaining between them. Per germline, CDR1 MDHEN and CDR2 SYDVKM. Here the CDR3 DNA reads TGTGCCAGCAGTGCCACTAGCTATGAGCAGTTCTTC. Protein product: CASSATSYEQFF.

The chain uses TRBV9 and TRBJ1-2; 7 bases align to TRBD1. The trim removed 3 bases at V and 6 bases at J, leaving 5 bases unmatched. Germline V gives CDR1 SGDLS, CDR2 YYNGEE. CDR3 size: 13 residues. This chain's CDR3 is CASSGRDSDGYTF. The CDR3 nucleotides are TGTGCCAGCAGCGGCCGGGACAGTGATGGCTACACCTTC.

The chain is built from TRBV28 and TRBJ2-5; TRBD2 agrees at 8 bases. From germline, CDR1 is MDHEN and CDR2 SYDVKM. V shed 6 bases and J 5 bases; nucleotides not matched to a gene: 14. The CDR3 is made up of 16 amino acids. The CDR3 region has the DNA TGTGCCAGCAGGGGGACGGCGGCGGGAGGTGCGGAGACCCAGTACTTC. It codes for CASRGTAAGGAETQYF.